This TCR beta chain was captured in a study of shared clonotypes between healthy human individuals (dated by TCRdb to about 2020). Broadly, across the study: The cohort comprised a couple of women and a few men aged 18 to 49 years. For each donor, CD4 naive and CD4 memory were each run on three plates, CD8 naive on two plates, and CD8 memory on one plate. To estimate repertoire size and how much clonotype sharing occurs between individuals, the study deeply sequenced the blood TCR repertoires of roughly 5 healthy adults. To increase sequencing depth and limit assay-specific biases, different laboratories used diverse techniques to prepare libraries and sequence TCR repertoires. Between about 0.94 and 8.9 billion PBMCs per donor were obtained by leukapheresis.

V drops 2 bases and J drops 6 bases, leaving 20 bases in between. CDR1 and CDR2 are read off the germline V gene as KGHSH and LQKENI. The cysteine opens and the phenylalanine closes a CDR3 of 17 amino acids. Only the CDR3 DNA stays, 51 bases, in frame from base 1. Healthy HIV-negative adults with no recently reported acute infections or vaccinations were included as donors. Every donor was a Caucasian adult residing in Nashville, Tennessee, USA. CD4+ T cells were enriched by magnetic negative selection; naive cells were then positively selected on CD45RA, and the negative fraction formed the memory subset. Blood was collected by leukapheresis, and PBMCs were isolated by Ficoll-Histopaque density gradient centrifugation and then cryopreserved in liquid nitrogen vapor phase. Analytical flow cytometry was used to check the purity and quantity of every magnetically sorted T cell population. Genomic DNA was isolated from each sorted fraction and quantified by UV absorbance on a Nanodrop 2000c.

TCR CDR3 regions were amplified from genomic DNA by multiplex PCR using the deep immunoSEQ assay. Extracted genomic DNA from each cell subset was spread evenly across all wells of several immunoSEQ 96-well plates, with each plate serving as a replicate. For sorted subsets, roughly 200 ng of genomic DNA, equivalent to 30,000 or so T cell genomes, went into each replicate PCR. The purified libraries were quantified using a Qubit 3.0 fluorometer, sized with a Bioanalyzer 2100, and then quantified again using the KAPA Library Quantification kit. Every immunoSEQ 96-well plate was sequenced on a dedicated single-read 150-cycle Illumina NextSeq 550 flow cell. As for how the authors treated the data: The immunoSEQ output contained only junctional sequences without quality scores, so filtering could not match that applied to full-length reads. Sequences were annotated with PyIR, a Python wrapper for IgBLAST v1.9, using IMGT germline references to assign V/J genes and CDR3. Reads with weak V/J assignments (E-value above 1e-6), missing CDR3, stop codons, out-of-frame junctions, or ambiguous translated residues were removed. V3J clonotypes were defined as sequences sharing the same inferred V gene, J gene, and CDR3 amino acid sequence. To compute the percentage overlap between repertoires, the number of shared unique clonotypes was divided by the size of the smaller repertoire. Richness of each repertoire was evaluated using RTK rarefaction, the Chao1 estimator, and Recon v2.1 estimates of unobserved clonotypes. Generation probabilities were computed with OLGA for all TCRbeta clonotypes obtained by the gDNA method from a few donors. In its TCRdb copy, this immuneACCESS table keeps in-frame sequences only and misses some clones. Where compared with another copy, unresolved V genes explain less than half of these, and the others have no known cause. V and J calls and clone size come straight from that table; D and trimming were deduced from the DNA. The sample data list roughly 2.2 million clones, and 85% to 95% of these were observed just once. Of the sample, 0.37% falls within the top ten clones.

In the case of this clone: It lacks a known antigen. No qualities accompany the bases; no much larger clone lies one base away.

The full study reports these points: Rarefaction of sorted-subset datasets indicated incomplete sequencing despite the large sequencing depth. The small number of donors limited the genetic and exposure-history diversity represented. Estimated clonotype richness was generally larger for naive than for memory subsets. Higher generation probabilities were observed for clonotypes shared by all four sorted-subset donors than for non-shared clonotypes. Sharing across a few donors was observed for approximately 5% of naive CD4, under 4% of naive CD8, roughly 2.4% of memory CD4, and around 0.4% of memory CD8 clonotypes. Based on pairwise subsampling, the degree of clonotype sharing among donors was expected to be affected by sequencing depth. Only blood was sampled, and tissue TCR repertoires likely differ from those in blood.

The receptor was derived from a man between 18 and 29 years old in good health. Some clones in this sample may be carry-over from other donors' samples. The rearrangement combines TRBV18 with TRBJ2-1; TRBD1 could be the D gene, as 5 bases match. Source material: naive CD4+ T cells from PBMCs. The cell subset or site label corresponds to: CD45RA+ positively selected. Read as DNA, the sequence is TGTGCCAGCTCACCATCCCAACAGGCCATGGCGTTCAATGAGCAGTTCTTC. It translates to CASSPSQQAMAFNEQFF.